One sample yielded the 5 T cell receptor beta chains listed below, sequenced in a study of neurological immune-mediated disorders. Each CDR3 protein gets one entry after TCRdb re-called the 5' RACE reads with MiXCR. The table shows some 30,000 distinct CDR3 sequences, with around 17% occurring only once. As to time point: technical triplicate 3. Sequences were obtained from CD4+ T cells from blood. These receptors were collected from a female donor with HTLV-1-associated myelopathy (HAM/TSP).

J is TRBJ2-3 and V is TRBV30; 10 nucleotides agree with TRBD2. The germline gives CDR1 GTSNPN, CDR2 SVGIG (reference sequence). This CDR3 has 13 amino acids. CDR3 amino acids: CALAGLSTDTQYF. The CDR3 DNA sequence: TGTGCACTAGCGGGGCTAAGCACAGATACGCAGTATTTT.

This clonotype was detected many times. The genes are TRBV3-1 and TRBJ2-1; 13 bases match TRBD2. The ends lost 4 bases at V and 3 bases at J; junction bases unmatched: 6. CDR1 is LGHDT and CDR2 is YNNKEL in the germline V gene (reference sequence). The CDR3 sequence is 17 residues long. The CDR3 spells CASSPKLAGGNYNEQFF. The CDR3 bases are TGTGCCAGCAGCCCAAAACTAGCGGGGGGGAACTACAATGAGCAGTTCTTC.

This clonotype is medium-sized (0.01 to 0.1%) within its sample. The chain links TRBV3-1 to TRBJ2-1, with 11 positions matching TRBD2. CDR1 and CDR2 from the germline V gene are LGHDT and YNNKEL (reference sequence). This CDR3 comprises 17 residues. V lost 4 bases, J lost 11 bases, and 16 bases stayed unmatched. CDR3 bases: TGTGCCAGCAGCCCATTATCGACTAGCGGGACAACCGGGCAGCAGTTCTTC. Encoded protein: CASSPLSTSGTTGQQFF.

This clonotype counts as medium-sized. The gene calls are TRBV24-1 and TRBJ2-1, with 11 bases fitting TRBD2. The V gene's germline CDR1 is KGHDR and CDR2 SFDVKD. The V and J ends lost 0 bases and 8 bases, in that order; junction bases with no gene match: 2. The CDR3 runs 15 residues. The CDR3 DNA follows: TGTGCCACCAGTGATTTGACTAGCGGGAGCTATGAGCAGTTCTTC. The encoded protein is CATSDLTSGSYEQFF.

Many counts were recorded for this clonotype. The chain combines TRBV3-1 with TRBJ2-1; TRBD2 agrees at 10 bases. The CDR3 is 16 residues long. In germline, CDR1 is LGHDT, CDR2 YNNKEL (reference sequence). J lost 2 bases, V lost 4 bases, and 5 bases had no gene match. CDR3 in DNA: TGTGCCAGCAGCCCTCAACTAGCGGGAACCTACAATGAGCAGTTCTTC. Its protein is CASSPQLAGTYNEQFF.